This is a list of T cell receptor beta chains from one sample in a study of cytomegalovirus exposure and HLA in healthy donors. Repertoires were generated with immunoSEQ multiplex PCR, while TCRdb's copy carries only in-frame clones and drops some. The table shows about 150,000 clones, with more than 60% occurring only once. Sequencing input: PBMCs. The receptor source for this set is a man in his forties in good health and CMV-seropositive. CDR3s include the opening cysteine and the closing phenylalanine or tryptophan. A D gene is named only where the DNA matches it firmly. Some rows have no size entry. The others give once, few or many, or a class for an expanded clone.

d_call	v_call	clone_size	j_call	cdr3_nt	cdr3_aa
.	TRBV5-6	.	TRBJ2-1	TGTGCCAGCAGCCGTGGGTCTGCGGATGAGCAGTTCTTC	CASSRGSADEQFF
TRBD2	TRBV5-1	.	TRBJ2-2	TGCGCCAGCAGCTTGGGACTAGCGGGAGCCCGGACCGGGGAGCTGTTTTTT	CASSLGLAGARTGELFF
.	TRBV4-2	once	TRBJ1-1	TGTGCCAGCAGTGATCAGGGCCCCTACCTGAACACTGAAGCTTTCTTT	CASSDQGPYLNTEAFF
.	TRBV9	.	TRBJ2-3	TGTGCCAGCAGCGCGAGCGGTTGGGGACTCACAGATACGCAGTATTTT	CASSASGWGLTDTQYF
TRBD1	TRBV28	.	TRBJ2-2	TGTGCCAGCAGTTTAACAGGGGGCGGCTCCGGGGAGCTGTTTTTT	CASSLTGGGSGELFF
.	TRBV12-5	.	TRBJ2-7	TGTGCTAGTGGTTTGTCCCACTCCTACGAGCAGTACTTC	CASGLSHSYEQYF
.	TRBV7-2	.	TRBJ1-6	TGTGCCAGCAGCTTGGGCACTAATTCACCCCTCCACTTT	CASSLGTNSPLHF
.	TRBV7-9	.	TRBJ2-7	TGTGCCAGCAGCTCGACGGGACAAGGCCTCGCCTACGAGCAGTACTTC	CASSSTGQGLAYEQYF
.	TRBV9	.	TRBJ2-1	TGTGCCAGCAGCGTAGCGGCTAGCGCCCAGAATGAGCAGTTCTTC	CASSVAASAQNEQFF
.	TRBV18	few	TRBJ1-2	TGTGCCAGCTCACCTGAGGGCTCACATGGCTACACCTTC	CASSPEGSHGYTF
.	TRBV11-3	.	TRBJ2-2	TGTGCCAGCAGCCGCGGTGAGAACGGGGAGCTGTTTTTT	CASSRGENGELFF
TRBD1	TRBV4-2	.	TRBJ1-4	TGTGCCAGCAGCCAAGATCGAGACAGGGGCTACGAAAAACTGTTTTTT	CASSQDRDRGYEKLFF
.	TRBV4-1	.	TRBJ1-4	TGCGCCAGCAGCCGCCAACAGGGCAGGGATGAAAAACTGTTTTTT	CASSRQQGRDEKLFF
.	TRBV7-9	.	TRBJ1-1	TGTACCAGCAGCTTACCCGCCGGGACTGAAGCTTTCTTT	CTSSLPAGTEAFF
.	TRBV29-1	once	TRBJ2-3	TGCAGCATTAACAGGGCTTCGGGCACAGATACGCAGTATTTT	CSINRASGTDTQYF
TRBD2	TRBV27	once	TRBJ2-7	TGTGCCAGCAGCGCCACCGGGACTAGCCCTTGGGAGCAGTACTTC	CASSATGTSPWEQYF
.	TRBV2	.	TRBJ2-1	TGTGCCAGCAGGACGGCGGGGGCGCGGGGGTATGAGCAGTTCTTC	CASRTAGARGYEQFF
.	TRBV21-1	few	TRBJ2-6	TGTGCCAGCAGCAAATCCGGGGCTGGGGCCAACGTCCTGACTTTC	CASSKSGAGANVLTF